This T cell receptor beta chain was observed in a study of cytomegalovirus exposure and HLA in healthy donors. Regarding the study as a whole: In vitro experiments confirmed that a few CMV-associated chains were specific for CMV antigens. Several of the most significant clusters appeared, in a later analysis, to be linked to common viral pathogens. The authors enumerated 164 TCR beta chains as linked to cytomegalovirus. Segments of the TCR beta V type were, in most cases, productive about 90% or about 30% of the time in an earlier analysis.

Amplification used 60 Vbeta primers and 13 Jbeta primers. The protocol was immunoSEQ multiplex PCR, while the TCRdb copy is restricted to in-frame clones and leaves out a portion. This table has roughly 140,000 clones, approximately 78% appearing once. Details on this clone: Its antigen is unknown.

The germline V and J ends were trimmed by 4 bases and 10 bases, with 16 bases remaining between them. This CDR3 is built from 12 residues. In germline, CDR1 is SQVTM, CDR2 ANQGSEA. Sequenced sample: PBMCs. The source is a man between 35 and 55 years old in good health and CMV-seropositive. This chain links TRBV29-1 with TRBJ1-1; possibly TRBD1 for D (6 bases). The CDR3 here is CSVVQGAYGAFF. The DNA for the CDR3 is TGCAGCGTTGTACAGGGTGCTTATGGAGCTTTCTTT.